The rows below give T cell receptor beta chains drawn from one sample of a study of blood T cell repertoires in COVID-19. Generated by immunoSEQ multiplex PCR, the TCRdb table keeps only in-frame clones and is missing some. The sample comprises about 220,000 clones, roughly 85% of which are singletons, and roughly 2.2% rests with the top ten. The sequencing sample was made of peripheral blood. These receptors were obtained from a woman aged 70-85 years with COVID-19, enrolled during active disease. Both conserved end residues are part of each CDR3. The D gene is left open where the match is weak. Expanded clones are given a class, and other clones once, few, many or no size at all.

d_gene	abundance	v_gene	j_gene	CDR3aa	CDR3nt
TRBD1	NA	TRBV11-1	TRBJ2-1	CASSLRDRGGHEQFF	TGTGCCAGCAGCTTAAGGGACAGGGGAGGACATGAGCAGTTCTTC
NA	NA	TRBV10-3	TRBJ1-2	CAIDQAGNYGYTF	TGTGCCATCGACCAGGCAGGGAACTATGGCTACACCTTC
NA	NA	TRBV7-2	TRBJ1-5	CASSLEAVSNQPQHF	TGTGCCAGCAGCTTAGAGGCGGTTAGCAATCAGCCCCAGCATTTT
NA	NA	TRBV19	TRBJ1-2	CASPSGGNRVDYGYTF	TGTGCCAGCCCTAGTGGCGGCAATCGGGTAGACTATGGCTACACCTTC
NA	NA	TRBV5-1	TRBJ2-6	CASSPLPRAGANVLTF	TGCGCCAGCAGCCCCCTTCCTCGGGCTGGGGCCAACGTCCTGACTTTC
NA	NA	TRBV9	TRBJ1-1	CASSTTGNTEAFF	TGTGCCAGCAGCACGACAGGGAACACTGAAGCTTTCTTT
TRBD2	NA	TRBV5-6	TRBJ2-2	CASSNPSGGHTGELFF	TGTGCCAGCAGCAACCCTAGCGGGGGGCACACCGGGGAGCTGTTTTTT
TRBD1	NA	TRBV7-2	TRBJ2-7	CASTAGTGYEQYF	TGTGCCAGCACTGCGGGGACAGGTTACGAGCAGTACTTC
NA	NA	TRBV19	TRBJ1-1	CASSPGVTEAFF	TGTGCCAGTAGTCCAGGGGTCACTGAAGCTTTCTTT
NA	NA	TRBV7-2	TRBJ2-1	CASRPQGYNEQFF	TGTGCCAGCAGACCTCAGGGTTACAATGAGCAGTTCTTC
TRBD1	NA	TRBV5-1	TRBJ2-2	CASSLGQGWTGELFF	TGCGCCAGCAGCTTGGGACAGGGGTGGACCGGGGAGCTGTTTTTT
TRBD1	NA	TRBV3-1/TRBV3-2	TRBJ1-2	CASSLTAGTGGRSGYGYTF	TGTGCCAGCAGCTTAACCGCCGGGACAGGGGGTAGATCAGGCTATGGCTACACCTTC
NA	NA	TRBV21-1	TRBJ1-2	CASFQRGLNYGYTF	TGTGCCAGTTTCCAAAGGGGGCTGAACTATGGCTACACCTTC
NA	NA	TRBV7-2	TRBJ2-7	CASSFGGTSSYEQYF	TGTGCCAGCAGCTTTGGGGGGACTTCCTCCTACGAGCAGTACTTC
NA	NA	TRBV2	TRBJ2-5	CASSKETGPQETQYF	TGTGCCAGCAGTAAAGAGACAGGCCCGCAAGAGACCCAGTACTTC
TRBD2	NA	TRBV13	TRBJ2-3	CASSSGTRGDTQYF	TGTGCCAGCAGCTCCGGGACTAGAGGGGATACGCAGTATTTT
NA	NA	TRBV27	TRBJ2-1	CASREQDNEQFF	TGTGCCAGCAGGGAACAGGACAATGAGCAGTTCTTC
TRBD2	NA	TRBV7-3	TRBJ2-6	CASSSLADGSGANVLTF	TGTGCCAGCAGCTCACTAGCGGATGGCTCTGGGGCCAACGTCCTGACTTTC
NA	NA	TRBV18	TRBJ1-3	CASSPQQGSSSGNTIYF	TGTGCCAGCTCACCGCAGCAGGGGTCGAGCTCTGGAAACACCATATATTTT
NA	few	TRBV28	TRBJ1-2	CASSLKLHAQGGGYTF	TGTGCCAGCAGTCTTAAGTTACACGCACAGGGCGGTGGCTACACCTTC
TRBD1	few	TRBV5-1	TRBJ2-5	CASSVTRGPLQETQYF	TGCGCCAGCAGCGTAACCAGGGGGCCCCTCCAAGAGACCCAGTACTTC
TRBD1	NA	TRBV19	TRBJ1-2	CASSMLPGGTARVGGYTF	TGTGCCAGTAGTATGCTCCCTGGCGGGACAGCCAGGGTGGGTGGCTACACCTTC
NA	NA	TRBV19	TRBJ1-1	CASSIWVGAEAFF	TGTGCCAGTAGTATTTGGGTGGGAGCCGAAGCTTTCTTT
NA	NA	TRBV7-6	TRBJ1-3	CASSTPTGSGNTIYF	TGTGCCAGCAGCACGCCGACAGGCTCTGGAAACACCATATATTTT